The 9 T cell receptor beta chains given below trace back to one sample, sequenced in a study of human T cells and chemical hapten exposure. A single record per CDR3 protein comes from TCRdb applying MiXCR to the RACE reads. This sample yields about 190,000 distinct CDR3 sequences, of which around 25% are seen a single time; approximately 2.5% belongs to the top ten. Noted time point: patch test 3, about 24 weeks after DPC sensitization. Treatment described: therapeutic diphenylcyclopropenone sensitization with weekly scalp DPC. The specimen comprised whole blood, sampled in connection with sensitization to the hapten diphenylcyclopropenone (DPC). The receptors here all came from a woman aged 35 to 49 with alopecia areata. Some clones in this sample may be carry-over from other donors' samples.

There are a few counts of this clonotype. V gene TRBV9 combines with J gene TRBJ1-4; the D is unclear. Looked up from germline, CDR1 is SGDLS and CDR2 is YYNGEE. The germline V and J ends were trimmed by 0 bases and 4 bases, with 10 bases remaining between them. This CDR3 has 15 residues. CDR3 loop: CASSVGGPGNEKLFF. In nucleotides, the CDR3 is TGTGCCAGCAGCGTAGGAGGGCCTGGTAATGAAAAACTGTTTTTT. Combining the CDR3 with reference TRBV9 and TRBJ1-4 gives the whole variable domain DSGVTQTPKHLITATGQRVTLRCSPRSGDLSVYWYQQSLDQGLQFLIQYYNGEERAKGNILERFSAQQFPDLHSELNLSSLELGDSALYFCASSVGGPGNEKLFFGSGTQLSVL.

This clonotype appeared a few times. The chain uses TRBV21-1 and TRBJ1-1. TRBV21-1 is described as a pseudogene. The CDR3 extends over 14 amino acids. DNA of the CDR3: TGTGCCACCAGCCTGCGACACACCACGGTTAAAGCTTTCTTT. This sequence encodes CATSLRHTTVKAFF.

The chain carries TRBV29-1 and TRBJ2-5; D uncertain. The germline CDR1 and CDR2 sequences are SQVTM and ANQGSEA. Trimming shortened V by 4 bases and J by 1 base, and 1 base separated the two germline ends. There are 10 residues in the CDR3. CDR3: CSVAQETQYF. The CDR3 DNA follows: TGCAGCGTTGCCCAAGAGACCCAGTACTTC.

The chain links TRBV6-2 or TRBV6-3 to TRBJ2-7; maybe TRBD1 (6 bases). The CDR3 covers 14 residues. V shed 1 base and J shed 1 base, with 8 bases lying between them. Germline CDR1 is MNHEY and CDR2 is SVGEGT. The CDR3 loop reads CASSYFRGSYEQYF. CDR3 coding DNA: TGTGCCAGCAGTTACTTCAGGGGATCCTACGAGCAGTACTTC.

The chain has TRBV28 and TRBJ2-7; D gene uncertain. V was cut by 6 bases and J by 3 bases, with 15 bases left in between. The CDR3 loop spans 14 amino acids. The germline CDR1 and CDR2 sequences are MDHEN and SYDVKM. Here the CDR3 DNA reads TGTGCCAGCAGCCCAAGACTGGCGCGCTACGAGCAGTACTTC. This gives the protein CASSPRLARYEQYF.

This clonotype appeared a few times. The chain has TRBV7-9 and TRBJ1-4; 7 positions agree with TRBD1. With 5 bases clipped from V and 3 bases from J, the junction kept 6 bases outside the gene matches. CDR1 SEHNR and CDR2 FQNEAQ come from the germline V gene (reference sequence). CDR3 length: 15 residues. CDR3 bases: TGTGCCAGCAGCCCAGGGGGGGCGGCTAATGAAAAACTGTTTTTT. This gives the protein CASSPGGAANEKLFF.

This clonotype was counted a few times. This rearrangement joins TRBV7-2 to TRBJ1-1, with no clear D. V lost 3 bases, J lost 3 bases, and 11 bases lay in between. Per the germline V gene, CDR1 is SGHTA and CDR2 is FQGNSA. This CDR3 contains 14 residues. CDR3 sequence reads: CASSFQAEDTEAFF. As DNA, the CDR3 is TGTGCCAGCAGCTTCCAGGCGGAGGACACTGAAGCTTTCTTT.

This chain joins TRBV29-1 and TRBJ1-4; D call uncertain. V was trimmed by 5 bases and J by 4 bases, leaving 17 bases between them. The V gene's germline CDR1 is SQVTM and CDR2 ANQGSEA. CDR3 length: 15 amino acids. The CDR3 sequence is CSVYPAPPDNEKLFF. CDR3 in DNA: TGCAGCGTTTACCCCGCGCCCCCTGATAATGAAAAACTGTTTTTT. Supplemented by reference TRBV29-1 and TRBJ1-4, the full variable domain reads SAVISQKPSRDICQRGTSLTIQCQVDSQVTMMFWYRQQPGQSLTLIATANQGSEATYESGFVIDKFPISRPNLTFSTLTVSNMSPEDSSIYLCSVYPAPPDNEKLFFGSGTQLSVL.

In this sample, this clonotype turned up a few times. The V call is TRBV12-3 or TRBV12-4, the J call TRBJ1-2; D unclear. With 1 base removed from V and 7 bases from J, the gap between germline ends came to 7 bases. The CDR3 totals 12 residues. DNA for the CDR3: TGTGCCAGCAGTTTAGAGTCCGTTGGCTACACCTTC. It specifies CASSLESVGYTF.